The sequence of this T cell receptor (beta chain) was determined in a study of blood T cell repertoires in COVID-19. Overall study: Whether acute or convalescent, the COVID-19 samples came from the United States, Italy and Spain. Nucleic acid was either cDNA or gDNA, and it came from T cells, B-cell-depleted T cells, or PBMCs.

V lost 4 bases, J lost 3 bases, and 4 bases stayed unmatched. The CDR3 is 15 residues long. The germline gives CDR1 MNHEY, CDR2 SMNVEV (reference sequence). Clones were sequenced by immunoSEQ multiplex PCR, and TCRdb holds only the in-frame ones, with some missing. The table lists more than 60,000 clones, 90% of them singletons. The sequenced sample was peripheral blood. The chain carries TRBV27 and TRBJ1-2; TRBD1 matches 11 bases. The source is a human donor in a cohort sampled during active COVID-19. The CDR3 reads CASSSGQGAYYGYTF. The CDR3 bases are TGTGCCAGCAGTTCTGGACAGGGGGCTTACTATGGCTACACCTTC.